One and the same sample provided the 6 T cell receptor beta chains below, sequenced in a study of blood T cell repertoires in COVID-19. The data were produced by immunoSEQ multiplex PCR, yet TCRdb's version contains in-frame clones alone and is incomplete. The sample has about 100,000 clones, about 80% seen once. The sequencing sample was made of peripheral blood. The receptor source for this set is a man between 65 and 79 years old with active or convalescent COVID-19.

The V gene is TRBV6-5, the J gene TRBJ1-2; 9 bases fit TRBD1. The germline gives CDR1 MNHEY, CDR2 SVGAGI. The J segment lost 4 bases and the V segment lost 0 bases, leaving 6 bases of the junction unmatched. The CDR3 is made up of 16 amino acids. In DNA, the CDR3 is TGTGCCAGCAGTTACTCCGGACAGGGGCGCATCTATGGCTACACCTTC. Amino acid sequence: CASSYSGQGRIYGYTF.

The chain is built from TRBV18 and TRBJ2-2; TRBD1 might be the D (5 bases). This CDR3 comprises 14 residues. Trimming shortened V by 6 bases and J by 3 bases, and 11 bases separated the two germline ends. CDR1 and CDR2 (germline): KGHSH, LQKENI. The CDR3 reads CASSTTADTGELFF. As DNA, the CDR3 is TGTGCCAGCTCCACGACAGCAGACACCGGGGAGCTGTTTTTT.

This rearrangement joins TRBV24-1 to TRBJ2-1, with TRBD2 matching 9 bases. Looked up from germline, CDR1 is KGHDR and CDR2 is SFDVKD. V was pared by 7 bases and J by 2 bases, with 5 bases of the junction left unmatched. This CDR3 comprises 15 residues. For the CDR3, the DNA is TGTGCCACCAGCCTGCAGCGGGGGGCCTACAATGAGCAGTTCTTC. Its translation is CATSLQRGAYNEQFF.

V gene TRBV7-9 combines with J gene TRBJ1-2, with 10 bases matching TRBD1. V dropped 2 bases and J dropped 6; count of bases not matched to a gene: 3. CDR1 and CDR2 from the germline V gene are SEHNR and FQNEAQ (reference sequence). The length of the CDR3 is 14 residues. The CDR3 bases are TGTGCCAGCAGCTTAAAAGGGACAGGGGATGGCTACACCTTC. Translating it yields CASSLKGTGDGYTF.

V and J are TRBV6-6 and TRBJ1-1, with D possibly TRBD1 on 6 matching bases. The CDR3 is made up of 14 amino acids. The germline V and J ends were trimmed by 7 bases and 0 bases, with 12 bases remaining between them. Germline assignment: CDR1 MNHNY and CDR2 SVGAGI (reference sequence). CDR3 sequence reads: CASIHRDMNTEAFF. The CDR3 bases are TGTGCCAGCATCCACAGGGACATGAACACTGAAGCTTTCTTT.

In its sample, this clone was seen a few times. CDR3 sequence: CATQRMYNEQFF. The CDR3 nucleotides read TGTGCCACCCAGAGGATGTACAATGAGCAGTTCTTC. This rearrangement joins TRBV12-3 or TRBV12-4 to TRBJ2-1; no firm D call. V was trimmed by 10 bases and J by 4 bases, leaving 11 bases between them. This CDR3 is 12 amino acids long.